This T cell receptor beta chain is from a study of T-cell memory formation after mild COVID-19. In TCRdb, the 5' RACE reads were re-called with MiXCR into one record per CDR3 protein. The sample consists of 150,000 to 200,000 distinct CDR3 sequences, 15% to 20% of them appearing once. This clonotype occurred a few times. The CDR3 consists of 14 residues. Germline CDR1 is LGHNA and CDR2 is YSLEER. Trimming took 1 base from V and 7 from J, leaving 11 bases between them. Sequencing was performed on PBMCs or a T cell subset sorted from them (not recorded which). The receptor's source is a man aged 18 to 29 who had mild COVID-19 (a few samples of this study predate the infection). Cell type and time point are not known. J is TRBJ1-5 and V is TRBV4-3; possible D gene TRBD1, 5 bases. The CDR3, as DNA: TGCGCCAGCAGCCAAGGGCAGGGTGAACAGCCCCAGCATTTT. Protein sequence: CASSQGQGEQPQHF.